The 29 T cell receptor beta chains below come from one sample, sequenced in a study of OX40 agonist ivuxolimab in advanced cancers. Measured with immunoSEQ multiplex PCR; TCRdb has only the in-frame clones, and not every one. This sample has tens of thousands of clones, with roughly nine tenths found just once. The sample in question was CD4+ or CD8+ T cells sorted from blood, obtained in a trial of the OX40 agonist ivuxolimab. The receptors come from an adult with an advanced solid tumor such as melanoma, head and neck, liver or kidney cancer.

In regard to this clone: Germline is not matched at one junction end, which may reflect a read error. The rearrangement uses TRBV25-1 and TRBJ2-1, with a tentative D call TRBD2 (5 bases). The germline CDR1 and CDR2 sequences are MGHDK and SYGVNS. This CDR3 region has 10 residues. The CDR3 coding sequence is TGTGTCAGCGGCGGATCTGAGCAGTTCTTC. Its protein is CVSGGSEQFF.

V gene TRBV21-1 combines with J gene TRBJ2-7; the table gives TRBD1 as D, unverified against the DNA. TRBV21-1 is flagged as a pseudogene. The CDR3 is made up of 12 amino acids. CDR3: CASSNHSYEQYF. CDR3 nucleotide sequence: TGTGCCAGCAGCAATCACAGCTACGAGCAGTACTTC.

This CDR3 reads CASSLALYQGADSPLHF. The CDR3 nucleotides are TGTGCCAGCAGCTTAGCCCTTTATCAGGGGGCTGATTCACCCCTCCACTTT. The chain is built from TRBV11-2 and TRBJ1-6, with TRBD1 matching 8 bases. This CDR3 contains 17 residues. CDR1 SGHAT and CDR2 FQNNGV come from the germline V gene. With 1 base clipped from V and 8 bases from J, the junction kept 10 bases outside the gene matches.

The V gene is TRBV6-6, the J gene TRBJ1-5; D gene uncertain. V gave up 7 bases and J gave up 8 bases, with 18 bases separating them. CDR1 is MNHNY, CDR2 SVGAGI, per germline (reference sequence). The CDR3 runs to 14 residues. CDR3 amino acids: CASTKPEALEPQHF. The CDR3 nucleotides are TGTGCCAGCACCAAACCGGAGGCCCTGGAGCCCCAGCATTTT.

DNA for the CDR3: TGTGCCAGCAGCCAACAGGCAGAGGGCAACACTGAAGCTTTCTTT. It codes for CASSQQAEGNTEAFF. V is TRBV7-6 and J is TRBJ1-1; D is possibly TRBD1 (5 bases). The CDR3 has 15 residues. Germline V gene sequence: CDR1 SGHVS, CDR2 FNYEAQ. Trimming took 5 bases from V and 2 from J, leaving 15 bases between them.

J is TRBJ1-2 and V is TRBV7-9, with a tentative D call TRBD1 (6 bases). Deletions cut 1 base from V and 2 bases from J, with 14 bases between. Germline lookup yields CDR1 SEHNR and CDR2 FQNEAQ (reference sequence). The CDR3 is 16 residues long. This CDR3 reads CASSLVFGGRNYGYTF. Written as DNA, the CDR3 is TGTGCCAGCAGCTTAGTTTTTGGGGGGCGCAACTATGGCTACACCTTC.

This clone was picked up one time. The chain links TRBV7-6 to TRBJ2-7; 9 bases align to TRBD1. Germline CDR1 and CDR2: SGHVS and FNYEAQ. This CDR3 spans 15 amino acids. V was clipped by 7 bases and J by 5 bases; unmatched bases: 12. The CDR3 reads CASTRDRESLDEQYF. The CDR3 DNA is TGTGCCAGCACCCGGGACAGGGAGAGTCTTGACGAGCAGTACTTC.

The V gene is TRBV2, the J gene TRBJ1-1, with D hard to call. Per the germline V gene, CDR1 is SNHLY and CDR2 is FYNNEI. This CDR3 region has 14 residues. Deletions cut 6 bases from V and 1 base from J, with 12 bases between. The CDR3 DNA follows: TGTGCCAGCAGACAACACCCTAGGAACACTGAAGCTTTCTTT. Encoded protein: CASRQHPRNTEAFF.

The chain links TRBV5-4 to TRBJ2-1, with D uncertain. The CDR3 contains 12 residues. Germline CDR1 and CDR2: SGHNT and YYREEE (reference sequence). The V end was cut by 1 base, the J end by 5 bases, with 4 bases between. The CDR3 nucleotides read TGTGCCAGCAGCTTGACGAACAATGAGCAGTTCTTC. This translates into CASSLTNNEQFF.

This chain uses TRBV7-9 with TRBJ1-1; no clear D. This CDR3 is 11 amino acids long. With 4 bases removed from V and 7 bases from J, the gap between germline ends came to 7 bases. In germline, CDR1 is SEHNR, CDR2 FQNEAQ (reference sequence). The CDR3 reads CASSSAGEAFF. In DNA, the CDR3 is TGTGCCAGCAGCTCGGCAGGTGAAGCTTTCTTT. The full variable domain, its missing parts supplied by reference TRBV7-9 and TRBJ1-1, is DTGVSQNPRHKITKRGQNVTFRCDPISEHNRLYWYRQTLGQGPEFLTYFQNEAQLEKSRLLSDRFSAERPKGSFSTLEIQRTEQGDSAMYLCASSSAGEAFFGQGTRLTVV.

This clone showed up just a few times. The CDR3 sequence is CASSSTGSGANVLTF. The CDR3 DNA sequence: TGTGCCAGCAGCTCGACAGGGTCTGGGGCCAACGTCCTGACTTTC. The chain couples TRBV5-4 to TRBJ2-6, with 7 bases that match TRBD1. The length of the CDR3 is 15 residues. CDR1 is SGHNT, CDR2 YYREEE, per germline (reference sequence). Trimming removed 3 bases from V and 1 base from J; junction bases left unmatched: 1.

The chain uses TRBV11-2 and TRBJ2-7; 8 bases are shared with TRBD1. V gave up 0 bases and J gave up 2 bases; unmatched junction bases: 3. Looked up from germline, CDR1 is SGHAT and CDR2 is FQNNGV. This CDR3 has 15 residues. In DNA, the CDR3 is TGTGCCAGCAGCTTAGAGACAGGGGCGGCCTACGAGCAGTACTTC. Protein sequence: CASSLETGAAYEQYF.

The chain recombines TRBV5-6 with TRBJ2-3; TRBD2 matches at 8 bases. J gave up 1 base and V 5 bases, and 6 bases lay outside the gene matches. Germline CDR1 reads SGHDT; CDR2 reads YYEEEE. The CDR3 runs 15 residues. In DNA form, the CDR3 reads TGTGCCAGCAGTTCTCCGGGAGGGGGCACAGATACGCAGTATTTT. Amino acids: CASSSPGGGTDTQYF.

The V and J genes are TRBV10-3 and TRBJ1-6; D is ambiguous. V dropped 3 bases and J dropped 6 bases, with 12 bases sitting between them. Germline CDR1 ENHRY, CDR2 SYGVKD. CDR3 size: 15 residues. CDR3 DNA: TGTGCCATCAGTGAAGAGGGTTCAGGTAATTCACCCCTCCACTTT. Its protein product is CAISEEGSGNSPLHF.

This chain connects TRBV4-3 to TRBJ2-5; weak D call: TRBD1 (5 bases). The CDR3 has 14 residues. Germline lookup yields CDR1 LGHNA and CDR2 YSLEER. Trimming stripped 2 bases from V and 0 bases from J, with 7 bases between. As DNA, the CDR3 is TGCGCCAGCAGCCAATTCAGGGACCAAGAGACCCAGTACTTC. Protein sequence: CASSQFRDQETQYF.

The rearrangement joins TRBV2 to TRBJ1-5; TRBD1 aligns across 10 bases. The germline CDR1 and CDR2 sequences are SNHLY and FYNNEI. With V trimmed by 3 bases and J by 3 bases, 8 bases remained unmatched. The CDR3 runs 17 residues. This CDR3 reads CASSDPGTGDTNQPQHF. CDR3 nucleotides: TGTGCCAGCAGTGACCCCGGGACAGGGGATACCAATCAGCCCCAGCATTTT.

J is TRBJ1-1 and V is TRBV19, with a possible D match to TRBD1 (5 bases). In germline, CDR1 is LNHDA, CDR2 SQIVND (reference sequence). This CDR3 is built from 15 residues. Trimming took off 2 bases at V and 4 bases at J, with 14 bases between the two ends. CDR3 in DNA: TGTGCCAGTAGTATATTTCAGGGTGAAGGCACTGAAGCTTTCTTT. This sequence encodes CASSIFQGEGTEAFF.

The rearrangement links TRBV7-8 to TRBJ1-6, with 7 nucleotides matching TRBD1. The CDR3 has 17 amino acids. From germline, CDR1 is SGHVS and CDR2 FQNEAQ. Unmatched junction bases numbered 6, after V lost 4 bases and J lost 0 bases. The chain's CDR3 is CASSSDRVSSYNSPLHF. CDR3 DNA sequence: TGTGCCAGCAGCTCAGACAGGGTAAGCTCCTATAATTCACCCCTCCACTTT.

J is TRBJ2-3 and V is TRBV7-2, with D tentatively TRBD2 (6 bases). This CDR3 region has 15 residues. Trimming cost V 5 bases and J 1 base, with 13 bases left between them. The germline CDR1 and CDR2 sequences are SGHTA and FQGNSA. The CDR3 loop is CASSTRTIRTDTQYF. The CDR3 bases are TGTGCCAGCAGCACCCGGACTATCCGCACAGATACGCAGTATTTT.

The chain joins TRBV27 to TRBJ2-2, with TRBD2 matching over 11 bases. J was trimmed by 0 bases and V by 2 bases; bases with no gene match: 5. There are 18 residues in the CDR3. The V gene's germline CDR1 is MNHEY and CDR2 SMNVEV (reference sequence). The CDR3 loop reads CASSLRLAGGANTGELFF. The CDR3 DNA is TGTGCCAGCAGTTTAAGGCTAGCGGGGGGTGCGAACACCGGGGAGCTGTTTTTT.

This chain uses TRBV19 with TRBJ2-1; no clear D. The V gene lost 2 bases and the J gene lost 0 bases, with 11 bases spanning the gap. CDR3 length equals 16 residues. Germline V gene data show CDR1 as LNHDA and CDR2 as SQIVND (reference sequence). The CDR3 DNA reads TGTGCCAGTAGTATATCGGCAGTTAGCTCCTACAATGAGCAGTTCTTC. This sequence encodes CASSISAVSSYNEQFF.

This clone was recorded once. This rearrangement joins TRBV2 to TRBJ1-1; D is perhaps TRBD1 (5 bases). Per germline, CDR1 SNHLY and CDR2 FYNNEI. Trimming took off 8 bases at V and 8 bases at J, with 24 bases between the two ends. There are 15 residues in the CDR3. The CDR3 protein is CASLDAKGARWEAFF. The DNA for the CDR3 is TGTGCCAGCCTCGACGCCAAAGGGGCGAGATGGGAAGCTTTCTTT.

In this sample, this clone turned up a few times. In DNA, the CDR3 is TGTGCCAGCAGTTTAACGGGCAGATTGAACACTGAAGCTTTCTTT. It codes for CASSLTGRLNTEAFF. The chain carries TRBV28 and TRBJ1-1, with D hard to call. This CDR3 is built from 15 residues. Germline V CDR1 and CDR2: MDHEN, SYDVKM. Trimming pared 2 bases from V and 0 bases from J, leaving 10 bases between.

The gene calls are TRBV4-3 and TRBJ1-4; D gene unclear. From germline, CDR1 is LGHNA and CDR2 YSLEER. The CDR3 sequence is 15 residues long. V was trimmed by 0 bases and J by 0 bases, leaving 5 bases between them. CDR3 amino acids: CASSQDGATNEKLFF. Here the CDR3 DNA reads TGCGCCAGCAGCCAAGATGGCGCAACTAATGAAAAACTGTTTTTT.

The chain recombines TRBV4-2 with TRBJ2-5; 13 bases agree with TRBD2. In germline, CDR1 is LGHNA, CDR2 YNFKEQ. J lost 4 bases, V lost 4 bases, and 6 bases had no gene match. The CDR3 contains 16 residues. The CDR3 loop is CASSRVLAGGRETQYF. CDR3 nucleotide sequence: TGTGCCAGCAGCCGGGTACTAGCGGGGGGGCGAGAGACCCAGTACTTC.

CDR3 DNA: TGTGCCAGCAGCCCACCGGCCTATAATTCACCCCTCCACTTT. It specifies CASSPPAYNSPLHF. The chain carries TRBV14 and TRBJ1-6, with D uncertain. The CDR3 sequence is 14 residues long. Trimming shortened V by 4 bases and J by 2 bases, and 6 bases separated the two germline ends. Germline values: CDR1 SGHDN, CDR2 FVKESK.

This clone has just one count. The chain is built from TRBV7-6 and TRBJ2-7; D gene uncertain. The germline V gene has CDR1 SGHVS and CDR2 FNYEAQ. Trimming cost V 3 bases and J 2 bases, with 8 bases left between them. The CDR3 runs 13 residues. The CDR3 region has the DNA TGTGCCAGCAGCTTCCAGGCCCCCTACGAGCAGTACTTC. Residues: CASSFQAPYEQYF.

The genes are TRBV19 and TRBJ2-1; 10 bases agree with TRBD1. V gave up 2 bases and J gave up 7 bases; unmatched junction bases: 5. In germline, CDR1 is LNHDA, CDR2 SQIVND (reference sequence). The CDR3 is 15 residues long. This CDR3 reads CASSIWGTGENEQFF. Here the CDR3 DNA reads TGTGCCAGTAGTATATGGGGGACAGGGGAAAATGAGCAGTTCTTC.

The rearrangement uses TRBV28 and TRBJ1-6, with D tentatively TRBD1 (5 bases). CDR1 is MDHEN, CDR2 SYDVKM, per germline. The CDR3 loop spans 17 amino acids. V shed 6 bases and J shed 2 bases, with 17 bases lying between them. CDR3 in amino acids: CASSLGPSSPYNSPLHF. Written as DNA, the CDR3 is TGTGCCAGCAGCCTGGGACCCTCGAGCCCCTATAATTCACCCCTCCACTTT.